These 28 T cell receptor beta chains were all obtained from the same sample, sequenced in a study of blood T cell repertoires in COVID-19. The assay was immunoSEQ multiplex PCR, and TCRdb's table has in-frame clones only and misses some. The sample yields 240,000 or so clones, 88% seen once. The specimen sequenced was peripheral blood. These receptors were collected from a woman in her 40s who had recovered from COVID-19.

This chain uses TRBV2 with TRBJ1-2; D remains ambiguous. V was cut by 4 bases and J by 2 bases, with 5 bases left in between. Germline assignment: CDR1 SNHLY and CDR2 FYNNEI. The CDR3 is 12 amino acids. In DNA form, the CDR3 reads TGTGCCAGCAGTGGGGAGAACTATGGCTACACCTTC. Translating it yields CASSGENYGYTF.

The chain is built from TRBV6-6 and TRBJ1-6; the match to TRBD1 covers 8 bases. The CDR3 contains 15 residues. Unmatched junction bases numbered 5, after V lost 5 bases and J lost 5 bases. CDR1 MNHNY and CDR2 SVGAGI come from the germline V gene (reference sequence). The CDR3 DNA follows: TGTGCCAGCAGTGACAGGGGCGCCCATAATTCACCCCTCCACTTT. It is translated as CASSDRGAHNSPLHF.

The chain joins TRBV3-1 (or the pseudogene TRBV3-2) to TRBJ1-2, with 8 bases identical to TRBD1. J was trimmed by 4 bases and V by 5 bases; bases with no gene match: 6. There are 14 residues in the CDR3. Germline V gene sequence: CDR1 LGHDT, CDR2 YNNKEL (reference sequence). The CDR3 nucleotides read TGTGCCAGCAGCACCCAGGGGGCGGGCTATGGCTACACCTTC. Residues: CASSTQGAGYGYTF.

The chain carries TRBV23-1 and TRBJ2-1; the D gene is possibly TRBD2 (6 bases). TRBV23-1 is identified as an open reading frame with a role that is uncertain. The CDR3 consists of 15 residues. The V gene lost 0 bases and the J gene lost 8 bases, with 14 bases spanning the gap. The CDR3 DNA follows: TGCGCCAGCAGTCAATCGAGCGTCGGGGGAGATGAGCAGTTCTTC. Its translation is CASSQSSVGGDEQFF.

The DNA for the CDR3 is TGTGCCAGCAGCTTAGCGTGGGGCAGGGGAGGGTCACCCCTCCACTTT. Its translation is CASSLAWGRGGSPLHF. The J gene is TRBJ1-6, the V gene TRBV7-2; TRBD1 is a possible D gene (6 bases). The CDR3 length is 16 residues. V dropped 0 bases and J dropped 10 bases, with 16 bases sitting between them. In germline, CDR1 is SGHTA, CDR2 FQGNSA.

DNA of the CDR3: TGTGCCAGCTCACCATCTCACACTGAAGCTTTCTTT. It encodes CASSPSHTEAFF. The V gene is TRBV18, the J gene TRBJ1-1; D remains unclear. V was clipped by 2 bases and J by 3 bases, with 4 bases between them. CDR1 is KGHSH and CDR2 is LQKENI in the germline V gene. This CDR3 spans 12 amino acids.

The V call is TRBV18, the J call TRBJ2-7; 11 nucleotides align to TRBD2. Germline assignment: CDR1 KGHSH and CDR2 LQKENI. Trimming cost V 3 bases and J 2 bases; bases outside gene matches: 3. CDR3 length: 15 residues. In DNA form, the CDR3 reads TGTGCCAGCTCACCGGGGACTAGCGGCCCCTACGAGCAGTACTTC. This translates into CASSPGTSGPYEQYF.

The chain combines TRBV2 with TRBJ2-1, with TRBD2 matching over 11 bases. This CDR3 is built from 14 residues. After removal of 10 bases from V and 2 bases from J, the junction contained 4 bases not matched to a gene. Germline V gene lookup returns CDR1 SNHLY and CDR2 FYNNEI. CDR3 region: CATRGLAAYNEQFF. The CDR3 DNA is TGTGCCACCAGGGGACTAGCGGCCTACAATGAGCAGTTCTTC. Using reference TRBV2 and TRBJ2-1 for the parts outside the CDR3, the full variable domain is EPEVTQTPSHQVTQMGQEVILRCVPISNHLYFYWYRQILGQKVEFLVSFYNNEISEKSEIFDDQFSVERPDGSNFTLKIRSTKLEDSAMYFCATRGLAAYNEQFFGPGTRLTVL.

V and J are TRBV12-3 or TRBV12-4 and TRBJ1-2; 7 nucleotides align to TRBD1. CDR3 length equals 12 residues. The V and J ends lost 5 bases and 8 bases, in that order; junction bases with no gene match: 5. CDR3 sequence reads: CASSLQGVGYTF. CDR3 DNA: TGTGCCAGCAGTCTCCAGGGGGTAGGCTACACCTTC.

The chain uses TRBV27 and TRBJ2-1; 11 bases match TRBD2. The CDR3 contains 15 residues. Trimming at V came to 4 bases and at J to 9 bases, leaving 8 bases not matched to a gene. Germline assignment: CDR1 MNHEY and CDR2 SMNVEV (reference sequence). CDR3 bases: TGTGCCAGCAGTTGGATAGCGGGAGGGGTGGTTGAGCAGTTCTTC. Translation gives CASSWIAGGVVEQFF.

The V gene is TRBV25-1, the J gene TRBJ2-5; TRBD2 agrees at 11 bases. V was pared by 1 base and J by 5 bases, with 9 bases of the junction left unmatched. The CDR3 has 17 amino acids. CDR1 MGHDK and CDR2 SYGVNS come from the germline V gene. The CDR3 DNA reads as TGTGCCAGCAGTGAATCGGGACTAGCGGAGGGGGGGGAGACCCAGTACTTC. As protein: CASSESGLAEGGETQYF.

A few counts support this clone. CDR3 in amino acids: CASTLGQGGTGELFF. CDR3 bases: TGTGCCAGCACCCTGGGGCAGGGTGGCACCGGGGAGCTGTTTTTT. V usage is TRBV2 and J usage is TRBJ2-2; weak D call: TRBD1 (5 bases). V gave up 7 bases and J gave up 4 bases, with 16 bases separating them. The V gene's germline CDR1 is SNHLY and CDR2 FYNNEI. The CDR3 has 15 residues.

The V gene is TRBV3-1 (or the pseudogene TRBV3-2), the J gene TRBJ2-4; weak D call: TRBD1 (7 bases). The CDR3 has 16 amino acids. In germline, CDR1 is LGHDT, CDR2 YNNKEL (reference sequence). V was clipped by 4 bases and J by 3 bases, with 16 bases between them. This chain's CDR3 is CASSPQGGGNKNIQYF. The CDR3 nucleotides read TGTGCCAGCAGCCCCCAGGGGGGAGGAAACAAAAACATTCAGTACTTC.

This sequence joins TRBV7-9 and TRBJ2-5; TRBD1 might be the D (6 bases). The germline V and J ends were trimmed by 5 bases and 4 bases, with 14 bases remaining between them. The germline V gene has CDR1 SEHNR and CDR2 FQNEAQ (reference sequence). The CDR3 spans 14 residues. The CDR3 here is CASSPGWGPETQYF. The CDR3 nucleotides are TGTGCCAGCAGCCCAGGTTGGGGGCCAGAGACCCAGTACTTC.

The chain couples TRBV2 to TRBJ2-7; D is undetermined. Germline loops: CDR1 SNHLY, CDR2 FYNNEI. This CDR3 has 16 amino acids. Trimming took 1 base from V and 1 from J, leaving 14 bases between them. CDR3 amino acids: CASSEGAPAYSYEQYF. As DNA, the CDR3 is TGTGCCAGCAGTGAAGGGGCTCCCGCTTATTCCTACGAGCAGTACTTC.

The chain joins TRBV21-1 to TRBJ2-7; the listed D gene, TRBD1, was not tested against the DNA. TRBV21-1 is a listed pseudogene. CDR3 length: 15 amino acids. The CDR3 spells CASSKPLQGAYEQYF. In nucleotides, the CDR3 is TGTGCCAGCAGCAAACCCCTCCAGGGCGCCTACGAGCAGTACTTC.

This sequence joins TRBV14 and TRBJ2-5; a possible D gene is TRBD2 (6 bases). Germline V CDR1 and CDR2: SGHDN, FVKESK. This CDR3 is built from 15 residues. V was shortened by 3 bases and J by 5 bases, with 16 bases between the two germline ends. Here the CDR3 DNA reads TGTGCCAGCAGCCAGGGTTTGTGGAGGGGCGAGACCCAGTACTTC. Its translation: CASSQGLWRGETQYF.

The CDR3 coding sequence is TGTGCCAGCAGCCGAACCTCACTAGGATTCGAGACCCAGTACTTC. Encoded protein: CASSRTSLGFETQYF. J is TRBJ2-5 and V is TRBV6-2 or TRBV6-3; possible D gene TRBD2, 5 bases. The CDR3 runs to 15 residues. V dropped 6 bases and J dropped 5 bases, with 19 bases sitting between them. Looked up from germline, CDR1 is MNHEY and CDR2 is SVGEGT.

The chain links TRBV25-1 to TRBJ1-1; D gene uncertain. The length of the CDR3 is 14 residues. Per the germline V gene, CDR1 is MGHDK and CDR2 is SYGVNS. V was cut by 7 bases and J by 1 base, with 13 bases left in between. The CDR3 nucleotides are TGTGCCAGCACCAGAGGAGCCTCGAACACTGAAGCTTTCTTT. It specifies CASTRGASNTEAFF. Full variable domain (missing parts from reference TRBV25-1 and TRBJ1-1): EADIYQTPRYLVIGTGKKITLECSQTMGHDKMYWYQQDPGMELHLIHYSYGVNSTEKGDLSSESTVSRIRTEHFPLTLESARPSHTSQYLCASTRGASNTEAFFGQGTRLTVV.

The genes are TRBV18 and TRBJ2-1; 7 nucleotides line up with TRBD1. The CDR3 is made up of 16 amino acids. V trimming: 6 bases; J trimming: 5 bases; junction bases outside the gene matches: 13. Germline loops: CDR1 KGHSH, CDR2 LQKENI. The CDR3 region is CASSPARDSPNNEQFF. DNA for the CDR3: TGTGCCAGCTCCCCGGCGAGGGACAGCCCTAACAATGAGCAGTTCTTC. The entire variable domain, with the rest obtained from reference TRBV18 and TRBJ2-1, is as follows: NAGVMQNPRHLVRRRGQEARLRCSPMKGHSHVYWYRQLPEEGLKFMVYLQKENIIDESGMPKERFSAEFPKEGPSILRIQQVVRGDSAAYFCASSPARDSPNNEQFFGPGTRLTVL.

The V call is TRBV15, the J call TRBJ2-3; D is possibly TRBD1 (5 bases). CDR1 LNHNV and CDR2 YYDKDF come from the germline V gene (reference sequence). Trimming removed 2 bases from V and 0 bases from J, with 12 bases in between. The CDR3 has 16 amino acids. In DNA form, the CDR3 reads TGTGCCACCAGCAGAATACGGACACCTAGCACAGATACGCAGTATTTT. It translates to CATSRIRTPSTDTQYF.

The chain couples TRBV18 to TRBJ2-1; weak D call: TRBD2 (5 bases). The germline gives CDR1 KGHSH, CDR2 LQKENI. V was shortened by 6 bases and J by 5 bases, with 14 bases between the two germline ends. This CDR3 has 14 residues. This chain's CDR3 is CASSHGVADNEQFF. The CDR3, as DNA: TGTGCCAGCTCCCACGGGGTCGCGGACAATGAGCAGTTCTTC.

CDR3 nucleotide sequence: TGTGCCAGCAGCCGATGGGGGGGACGGGGCACTGAAGCTTTCTTT. It specifies CASSRWGGRGTEAFF. The rearrangement links TRBV5-4 to TRBJ1-1, with a weak D call TRBD1 (5 bases). Trimming pared 4 bases from V and 4 bases from J, leaving 17 bases between. CDR3 length equals 15 residues. Germline CDR1 SGHNT, CDR2 YYREEE (reference sequence).

This clone was recorded only once. The chain links TRBV27 to TRBJ1-2, with D possibly TRBD1 on 5 matching bases. Germline assignment: CDR1 MNHEY and CDR2 SMNVEV (reference sequence). The CDR3 is 12 residues long. The V end lost 4 bases, the J end lost 9 bases, and 12 bases lay between the germline ends. The CDR3 is CASSSRPGSYTF. In DNA form, the CDR3 reads TGTGCCAGCAGTTCCCGCCCAGGGAGCTACACCTTC.

The rearrangement uses TRBV5-4 and TRBJ1-2, with 8 bases aligning to TRBD1. V gave up 4 bases and J gave up 6 bases; unmatched junction bases: 8. Germline V gene data show CDR1 as SGHNT and CDR2 as YYREEE (reference sequence). The CDR3 covers 14 residues. CDR3 in DNA: TGTGCCAGCAGCCCGACAGGGGAGGGGCATGGCTACACCTTC. Amino acids: CASSPTGEGHGYTF.

This sequence joins TRBV7-2 and TRBJ2-1; TRBD1 agrees at 9 bases. This CDR3 region has 13 residues. V was pared by 7 bases and J by 7 bases, with 5 bases of the junction left unmatched. The germline V gene has CDR1 SGHTA and CDR2 FQGNSA. CDR3 loop: CASTRDRANEQFF. The CDR3 region has the DNA TGTGCCAGCACCCGGGACAGGGCAAATGAGCAGTTCTTC.

The chain recombines TRBV9 with TRBJ2-7; 8 bases fit TRBD2. Germline-derived CDR1 and CDR2 are SGDLS and YYNGEE. The CDR3 length is 14 residues. With 4 bases clipped from V and 2 bases from J, the junction kept 5 bases outside the gene matches. Here the CDR3 reads CASSLGGDTYEQYF. In DNA, the CDR3 is TGTGCCAGCAGCCTCGGGGGGGATACCTACGAGCAGTACTTC.

The genes are TRBV18 and TRBJ2-7; 11 nucleotides align to TRBD1. From germline, CDR1 is KGHSH and CDR2 LQKENI. The CDR3 consists of 15 residues. V gave up 3 bases and J gave up 9 bases; unmatched junction bases: 10. The chain's CDR3 is CASSPAGTGGIGQYF. In nucleotides, the CDR3 is TGTGCCAGCTCACCTGCCGGGACAGGGGGGATAGGGCAGTACTTC. The entire variable domain, with the rest obtained from reference TRBV18 and TRBJ2-7, is as follows: NAGVMQNPRHLVRRRGQEARLRCSPMKGHSHVYWYRQLPEEGLKFMVYLQKENIIDESGMPKERFSAEFPKEGPSILRIQQVVRGDSAAYFCASSPAGTGGIGQYFGPGTRLTVT.